This T cell receptor (beta chain) emerged from a study of cytomegalovirus exposure and HLA in healthy donors (dated by TCRdb to the late 2010s). With respect to the entire study: An earlier analysis of around 600 of the donors reported about 250 Gb of sequence data and around 120 million unique TCR beta sequences from approximately 180 million T cells. Roughly 300 gigabases of sequencing data and tens of millions of unique TCR sequences were included in an early release covering 500 to 750 HLA-typed donors. The genetic ancestry cluster associated with self-reported Caucasian donors included 81% of the 300 to 450 genotyped donors. The aim of the study was to test whether cataloging public T cell receptors could identify signatures of past pathogen exposure. The study used immunosequencing to profile the T cell repertoires of several hundred subjects and linked those repertoires to cytomegalovirus serostatus. A separate validation cohort of more than 100 different subjects was used in addition to the approximately 700-subject first cohort. To predict cytomegalovirus infection status, the study brought together high-throughput TCR immunosequencing, statistical association of individual TCRs with disease status, and machine learning. In a later analysis, previously published TCR beta repertoires from 666 donors were re-analyzed and high-resolution HLA genotyping was added so that TCR occurrence patterns could be studied. In the later analysis, no new phenotypic data were used to find candidate immune exposures; instead, reliance was placed on TCR beta sequences and their occurrence across donors. An earlier analysis of approximately 580 of the donors used high-throughput TCR beta sequencing to judge whether each TCR beta V gene segment behaved as functional or pseudogenic. Alongside the repertoire data, information on donor age, sex, ethnicity and CMV serostatus was compiled. Genome-wide SNP genotypes for about 60% of the roughly 700 donors were used in a later genetic analysis, which treated that subset as a discovery cohort. All discovery cohort repertoires had been generated using a single sequencing platform. HLA typing included class I and class II loci at four-digit resolution. Typing coverage differed by locus: A, B, C, DRB1 and DQB1 were typed in about 620-630 donors, DQA1 in about 550, DPA1 in approximately 610, and DPB1 in roughly 470. Roughly 5 DR-DQ haplotypes were handled as single units for association and clustering, since linkage in the cohort was strong. On average, roughly 200,000 unique TCR beta nucleotide sequences were sequenced per donor among some 430 genotyped donors of the cohort, with 15% to 20% of those sequences being non-productive. Paper-wide results and their limitations: In a later analysis, the rate of TCR association differed among HLA loci, with DRB1 alleles having the most associated TCRs and HLA-C alleles having the fewest. Linkage disequilibrium might explain the correlated functional status among segregating V segments, but an unknown experimental factor could not be excluded. Broadly in line with IMGT annotations, most TCR beta V segments showed up in productive rearrangements about 87% or about 30% of the time in an earlier analysis of roughly 590 of the donors. The classifier was reported to diagnose cytomegalovirus status with high specificity and sensitivity in both the original and validation cohorts. Immune exposure information for the cohort was limited to CMV serostatus. The study gave a list of under 200 TCR beta chains associated with cytomegalovirus. The presence/absence analyses assumed that sequencing depth was roughly uniform across donors, and that assumption may not be true. Some IMGT-functional V segments, including TRBV6-2 and TRBV6-3, could not be distinguished by the 87-base-pair reads and were therefore excluded. The sequencing pipeline was judged likely to have produced a cluster of highly shared sequence variants as a technical artifact. This cohort had only TCR beta chains sequenced, and the lack of alpha or paired-chain data limited which features could be detected. A later analysis reported that several top co-occurrence clusters appeared linked to parvovirus B19, influenza, CMV and Epstein-Barr virus. The authors suggested that the approach could potentially be generalized to other disease states and immunological phenotypes. An association between a missense DCLRE1C variant and V-gene and J-gene trimming of TCR beta chains was found in a later genetic analysis and replicated in an independent cohort. Compared with equally common non-associated chains, HLA-associated TCR beta chains in a later analysis were more clonally expanded and had lower generation probabilities. Because counts were too low, around 18 rarely observed V segments, including chromosome 9 orphons, were left out of the earlier analysis of about 500 of the donors. Compared with the approximately 670-donor mean, donors in an Asian-associated ancestry cluster had fewer N-insertions in productive TCRs, according to a later genetic analysis. A further reported finding was that TCR beta sequences accurately predicted the HLA-A and HLA-B alleles for most subjects in the first cohort. A later analysis associated about 18,000 TCR beta sequences with specific HLA alleles at a false discovery rate of 0.05. Because HLA typing was unavailable for some donors at each locus, only the typed subset was used in association tests. A later analysis found that most CMV-associated TCR beta chains appeared HLA-restricted, with HLA associations seemingly driven largely by CMV exposure. When HLA alleles, especially DR and DQ, strongly co-occurred, attributing TCR associations to individual alleles was difficult. A few of the identified cytomegalovirus-associated TCR beta chains were confirmed in vitro to be specific for cytomegalovirus antigens. Most TCR sequences were seen in very few donors, while some public TCRs were found in many individuals.

The cohort was made up of around 720 healthy bone marrow donors. At the time of sampling, all cohort members were nominally healthy, though unrecorded immune exposures were likely present. The donor was CMV seropositive and belonged to the group of 250 to 300 seropositive cohort members. A peripheral blood sample was provided by each donor, and peripheral blood mononuclear cells were used for TCR beta sequencing. Genomic DNA extraction from the blood cell samples was performed with the Qiagen DNeasy Blood Extraction Kit. Notes on this clone: Its cognate antigen has yet to be identified. Per-base quality was not reported, and no clone a single base away is much larger than it.

The library was obtained by the immunoSEQ multiplex PCR assay. For the multiplex PCR, a mixture combining 60 forward primers for TCR Vbeta segments and 13 reverse primers for TCR Jbeta segments was used. A multiplex PCR assay on genomic DNA amplified the CDR3 region of rearranged TCR beta genes. Amplified TCR beta libraries were sequenced as 87-base-pair reads on the Illumina HiSeq System. Per the source publication's procedure: In a later analysis, around 80 million unique TCR beta chains were counted across the 666 repertoires, and roughly 11 million of these chains were shared by at least two donors. To remove PCR and sequencing errors, raw reads were error-corrected and collapsed into unique sequences using a nearest-neighbor algorithm that merged closely related sequences. To assign V, D and J gene segments, CDR3 sequences were aligned to IMGT reference sequences. For a sequence to be retained, a match of at least six nucleotides to both a V gene segment and a J gene segment was required. Rearrangements were classified as productive when the CDR3 lacked stop codons and remained in frame with V and J, and all other rearrangements were classified as non-productive. CDR3 was defined by IMGT convention, running from the second conserved V-encoded cysteine to the conserved J-encoded phenylalanine. In an earlier analysis of 500 to 650 of the donors, sequences lacking an unambiguous match to a single V gene segment were excluded. An earlier analysis of almost 600 of the donors classified V segments as functional when productive rearrangements were above 56.7% and as segregating when the standard deviation between donors was above 5%. A statistical classification framework was built to diagnose cytomegalovirus status from the catalog of TCR beta chain sequences. In a later analysis, TCR nucleotide sequences were compared against IMGT/GENE-DB human TR gene sequences so that V and J genes could be assigned. The TCRdist pipeline was used in a later analysis to assign CDR3 sequences and most-parsimonious VDJ recombination scenarios. A later analysis defined each TCR beta chain by its CDR3 amino acid sequence plus V-gene family, and excluded reads lacking a unique V-gene family. As a way to deal with suspected cross-contamination and a sequencing artifact, a later analysis dropped approximately 570 nucleotide sequences that were highly shared and had low generation probability. In a later analysis, a clonal expansion index was calculated for each public chain from normalized within-repertoire ranks of inferred template counts. In a later analysis, generation probabilities were computed using a VDJ recombination model fitted to out-of-frame rearrangements, and the results were checked against IGoR. A later analysis scored TCR-TCR, TCR-HLA and TCR-CMV co-occurrence with hypergeometric tests, applying a repertoire-size bias correction to TCR pairs. False discovery rates were estimated in a later analysis by permuting HLA or CMV assignments 20 times. In a later analysis, co-occurring TCRs were grouped using DBSCAN, with TCRdist sequence similarity added in when clustering inside HLA-allele-positive subsets. Repertoires with fewer than 30,000 or more than 120,000 public chains were left out of co-occurrence clustering, as were five repertoires with anomalous nucleotide sharing. Held by TCRdb, this immuneACCESS table contains in-frame sequences only and omits some clones. Under half of the omission traces to an unresolved V gene where checked; the cause of the rest is unknown. V, J and clone size were drawn from that table, and D and trimming were deduced from the DNA. The table for this sample lists roughly 180,000 clones; 70% to 80% of them were counted only once. 1.4% of the sample is held by the ten biggest clonotypes.

Including the terminal cysteine and phenylalanine, the CDR3 comprises 14 residues. Kept here is only the CDR3 DNA, which spans 42 bases and is read in frame from base 1. CDR1 LNHDA and CDR2 SQIVND were looked up in the germline V gene (reference sequence). Relative to germline, V is 4 bases shorter and J is 0 bases shorter, with 10 bases between their ends. Sequencing was carried out using PBMCs. This TCR was sampled from a woman between 25 and 40 years old in good health and CMV-seropositive. The V and J segments used are TRBV19 and TRBJ2-7, with TRBD1 as a weak D call on 6 bases. The CDR3 here reads CASSTDSSSYEQYF. The nucleotide sequence reads as follows: TGTGCCAGTAGTACGGACAGCAGCTCCTACGAGCAGTACTTC.